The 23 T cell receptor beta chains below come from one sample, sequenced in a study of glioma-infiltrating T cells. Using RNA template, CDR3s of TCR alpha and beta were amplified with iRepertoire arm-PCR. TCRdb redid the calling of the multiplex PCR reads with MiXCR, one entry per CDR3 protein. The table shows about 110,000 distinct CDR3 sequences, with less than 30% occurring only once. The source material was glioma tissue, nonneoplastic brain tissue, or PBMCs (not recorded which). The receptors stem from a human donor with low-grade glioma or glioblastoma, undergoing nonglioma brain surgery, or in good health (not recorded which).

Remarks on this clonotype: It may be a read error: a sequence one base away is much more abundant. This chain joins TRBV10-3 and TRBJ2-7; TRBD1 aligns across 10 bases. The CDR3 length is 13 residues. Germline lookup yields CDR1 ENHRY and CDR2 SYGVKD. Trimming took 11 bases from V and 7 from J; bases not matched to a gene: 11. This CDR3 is CAASGTGEREQYF. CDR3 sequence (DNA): TGTGCCGCCTCCGGGACAGGGGAAAGGGAGCAGTACTTC.

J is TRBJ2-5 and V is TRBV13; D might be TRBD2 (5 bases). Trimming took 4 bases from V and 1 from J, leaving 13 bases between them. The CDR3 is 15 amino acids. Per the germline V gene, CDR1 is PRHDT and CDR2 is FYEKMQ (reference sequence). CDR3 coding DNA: TGTGCCAGCAGCTCACGACTGGGGAGCCAAGAGACCCAGTACTTC. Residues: CASSSRLGSQETQYF. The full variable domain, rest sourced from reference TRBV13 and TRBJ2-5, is AAGVIQSPRHLIKEKRETATLKCYPIPRHDTVYWYQQGPGQDPQFLISFYEKMQSDKGSIPDRFSAQQFSDYHSELNMSSLELGDSALYFCASSSRLGSQETQYFGPGTRLLVL.

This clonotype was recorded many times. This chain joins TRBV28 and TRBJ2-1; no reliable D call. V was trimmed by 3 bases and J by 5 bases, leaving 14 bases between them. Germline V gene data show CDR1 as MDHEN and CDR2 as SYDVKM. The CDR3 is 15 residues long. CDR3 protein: CASSLGRLGDNEQFF. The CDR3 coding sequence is TGTGCCAGCAGTTTGGGAAGACTCGGCGACAATGAGCAGTTCTTC.

The DNA of the CDR3 is TGTGCCAGCAGCCTCTTTGACAAGCAGTACTTC. Translation gives CASSLFDKQYF. The chain has TRBV7-9 and TRBJ2-7, with no clear D. CDR1 and CDR2 (germline): SEHNR, FQNEAQ (reference sequence). V was clipped by 5 bases and J by 8 bases, with 10 bases between them. The CDR3 totals 11 residues. Looking up the rest from reference TRBV7-9 and TRBJ2-7 gives the full variable domain: DTGVSQNPRHKITKRGQNVTFRCDPISEHNRLYWYRQTLGQGPEFLTYFQNEAQLEKSRLLSDRFSAERPKGSFSTLEIQRTEQGDSAMYLCASSLFDKQYFGPGTRLTVT.

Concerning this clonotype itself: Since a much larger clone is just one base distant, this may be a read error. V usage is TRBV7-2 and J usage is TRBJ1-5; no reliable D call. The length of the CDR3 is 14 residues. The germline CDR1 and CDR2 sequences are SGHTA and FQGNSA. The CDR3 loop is CASSLLASNQPKHF. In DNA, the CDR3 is TGTGCCAGCAGCTTATTGGCTAGCAATCAGCCCAAGCATTTT.

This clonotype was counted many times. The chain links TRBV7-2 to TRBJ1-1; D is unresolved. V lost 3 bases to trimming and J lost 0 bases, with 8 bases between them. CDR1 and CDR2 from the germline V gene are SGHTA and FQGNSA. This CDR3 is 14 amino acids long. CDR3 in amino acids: CASSFAAMNTEAFF. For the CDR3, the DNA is TGTGCCAGCAGCTTCGCTGCTATGAACACTGAAGCTTTCTTT.

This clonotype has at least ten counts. CDR3 amino acids: CASSKILPSSYNEQFF. As DNA, the CDR3 is TGTGCCAGCAGTAAAATACTACCGAGCTCCTACAATGAGCAGTTCTTC. This chain links TRBV27 with TRBJ2-1; D call uncertain. CDR3 size: 16 residues. The ends were cut back, 5 bases at V and 0 bases at J, with 14 bases in the middle. Per the germline V gene, CDR1 is MNHEY and CDR2 is SMNVEV (reference sequence).

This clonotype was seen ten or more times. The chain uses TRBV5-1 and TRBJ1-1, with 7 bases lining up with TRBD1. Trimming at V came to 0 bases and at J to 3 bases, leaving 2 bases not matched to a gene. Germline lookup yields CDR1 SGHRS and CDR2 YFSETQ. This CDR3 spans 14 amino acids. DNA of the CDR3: TGCGCCAGCAGCTTGGCACAGGGGTACACTGAAGCTTTCTTT. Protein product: CASSLAQGYTEAFF.

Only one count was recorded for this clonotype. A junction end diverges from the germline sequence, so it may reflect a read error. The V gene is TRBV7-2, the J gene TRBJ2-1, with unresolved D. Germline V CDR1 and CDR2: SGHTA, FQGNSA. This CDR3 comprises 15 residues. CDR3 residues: CASTPPRAPRNEKFF. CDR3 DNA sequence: TGTGCCAGCACCCCACCCCGGGCCCCTCGCAATGAGAAGTTCTTC.

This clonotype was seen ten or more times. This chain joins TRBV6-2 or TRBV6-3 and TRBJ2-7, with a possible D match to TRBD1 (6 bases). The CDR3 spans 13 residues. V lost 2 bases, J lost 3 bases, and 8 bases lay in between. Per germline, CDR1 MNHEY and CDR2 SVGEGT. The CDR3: CASSYTGFYEQYF. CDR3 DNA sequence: TGTGCCAGCAGTTACACAGGGTTCTACGAGCAGTACTTC.

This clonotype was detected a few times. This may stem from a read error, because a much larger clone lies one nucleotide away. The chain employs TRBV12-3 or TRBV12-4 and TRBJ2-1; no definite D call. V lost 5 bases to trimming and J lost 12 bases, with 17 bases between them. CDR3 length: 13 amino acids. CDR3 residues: CASSDWVGDGQFF. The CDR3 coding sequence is TGTGCCAGCAGTGACTGGGTAGGAGATGGGCAGTTCTTC.

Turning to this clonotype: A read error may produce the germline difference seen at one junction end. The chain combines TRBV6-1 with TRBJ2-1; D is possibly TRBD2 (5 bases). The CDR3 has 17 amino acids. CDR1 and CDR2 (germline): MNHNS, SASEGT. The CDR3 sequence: CASNPGKTAMSHNERFF. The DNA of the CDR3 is TGTGCCAGCAATCCGGGGAAAACCGCGATGTCCCACAATGAGCGGTTCTTC.

CDR3 in DNA: TGTGCCAGCAGTGAATCGCTAGCGGGGGGCTACAATGAGCAGTTCTTC. Its translation: CASSESLAGGYNEQFF. The chain joins TRBV2 to TRBJ2-1, with 11 bases lining up with TRBD2. CDR1 is SNHLY, CDR2 FYNNEI, per germline. V lost 2 bases and J lost 3; bases outside the gene matches: 3. The CDR3 covers 16 residues.

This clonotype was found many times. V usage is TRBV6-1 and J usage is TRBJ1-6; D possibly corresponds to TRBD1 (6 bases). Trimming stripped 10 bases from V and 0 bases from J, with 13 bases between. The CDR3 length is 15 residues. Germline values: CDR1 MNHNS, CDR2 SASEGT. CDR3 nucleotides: TGTGCCACTACGGACAGAAACTCCTATAATTCACCCCTCCACTTT. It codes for CATTDRNSYNSPLHF.

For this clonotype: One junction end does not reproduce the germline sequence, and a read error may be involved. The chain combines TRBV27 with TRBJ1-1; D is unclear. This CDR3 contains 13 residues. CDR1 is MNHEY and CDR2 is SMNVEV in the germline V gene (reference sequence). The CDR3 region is CASWAIMNTEAFF. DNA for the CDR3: TGTGCCAGTTGGGCCATCATGAACACTGAAGCGTTCTTT.

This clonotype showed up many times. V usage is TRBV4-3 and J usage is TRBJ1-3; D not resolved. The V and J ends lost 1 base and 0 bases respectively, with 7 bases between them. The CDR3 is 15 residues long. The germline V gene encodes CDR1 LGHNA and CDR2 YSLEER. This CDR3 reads CASSQGYFSGNTIYF. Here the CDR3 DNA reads TGCGCCAGCAGCCAAGGCTATTTCTCTGGAAACACCATATATTTT.

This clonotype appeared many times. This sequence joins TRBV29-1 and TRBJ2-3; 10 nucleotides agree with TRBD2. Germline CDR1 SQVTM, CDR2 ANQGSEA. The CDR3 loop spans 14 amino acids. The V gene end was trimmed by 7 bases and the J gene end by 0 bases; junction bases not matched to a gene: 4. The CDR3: CSGTSGYSTDTQYF. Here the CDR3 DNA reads TGCAGCGGGACTAGCGGCTACAGCACAGATACGCAGTATTTT.

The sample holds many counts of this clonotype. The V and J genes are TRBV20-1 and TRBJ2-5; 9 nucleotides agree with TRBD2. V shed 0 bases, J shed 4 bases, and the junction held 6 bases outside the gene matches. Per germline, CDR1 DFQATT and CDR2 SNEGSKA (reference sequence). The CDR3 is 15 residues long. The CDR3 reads CSARDGTSPGETQYF. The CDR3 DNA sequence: TGCAGTGCTAGAGATGGGACTAGCCCGGGAGAGACCCAGTACTTC.

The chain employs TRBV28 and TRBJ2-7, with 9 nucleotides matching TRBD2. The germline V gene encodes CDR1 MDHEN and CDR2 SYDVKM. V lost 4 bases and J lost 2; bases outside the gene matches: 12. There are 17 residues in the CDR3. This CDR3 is CASSSPGLALGAYEQYF. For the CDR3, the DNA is TGTGCCAGCAGTTCCCCGGGACTAGCTCTCGGCGCCTACGAGCAGTACTTC.

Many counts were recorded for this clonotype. The CDR3 loop is CASSLGGTSGNTIYF. CDR3 coding DNA: TGTGCCAGCAGTTTGGGCGGTACCTCTGGAAACACCATATATTTT. V usage is TRBV27 and J usage is TRBJ1-3; the D is unclear. From germline, CDR1 is MNHEY and CDR2 SMNVEV (reference sequence). This CDR3 has 15 residues. V was cut by 3 bases and J by 0 bases, with 9 bases left in between.

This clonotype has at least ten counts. This CDR3 reads CPCPPRTGHNSNQPQHF. DNA for the CDR3: TGTCCCTGCCCCCCCCGGACAGGGCACAATAGCAATCAGCCCCAGCATTTT. This chain connects TRBV18 to TRBJ1-5, with 8 bases aligning to TRBD1. Per the germline V gene, CDR1 is KGHSH and CDR2 is LQKENI. There are 17 residues in the CDR3.

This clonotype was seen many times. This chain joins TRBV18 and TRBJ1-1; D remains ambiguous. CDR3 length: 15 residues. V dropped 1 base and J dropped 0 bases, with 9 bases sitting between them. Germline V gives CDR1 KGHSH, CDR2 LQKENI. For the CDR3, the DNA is TGTGCCAGCTCACCACTCAGCGATTTGAACACTGAAGCTTTCTTT. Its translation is CASSPLSDLNTEAFF.

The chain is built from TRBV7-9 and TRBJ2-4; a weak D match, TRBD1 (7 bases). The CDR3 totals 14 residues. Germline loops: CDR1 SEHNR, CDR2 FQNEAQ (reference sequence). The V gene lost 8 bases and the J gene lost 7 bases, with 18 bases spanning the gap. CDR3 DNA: TGTGCCAGCGAGGGACAGCGGGCCGTTAACATTCAGTACTTC. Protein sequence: CASEGQRAVNIQYF.